The entry below gives a single T cell receptor (beta chain) sequence along with its context. Its specific antigen is unknown. No much larger clonotype is one base removed from it; base qualities were not supplied. This sample is part of a study of T cell responses to AZD1222 COVID-19 vaccine (dated by TCRdb to the early 2020s). For the wider study: A total of 233 trial participants underwent TCR sequencing, of whom roughly 210 had received two doses of AZD1222 and roughly 26 had received two doses of the MenACWY control vaccine. Enrollment into the trials was organized by age into subgroups of 18-55, 56-69 and 70-plus years, and those subgroups contained about 160, 30 and 59 TCR-sequenced participants, respectively. General conclusions and limits of the study: Most participants were white British and females outnumbered males, and the authors suggested that clonal diversity may have been underestimated. In the small 56-69-year group, the increase in depth fell short of significance, most likely because of low power. Only a handful of AZD1222 recipients were SARS-CoV-2 seropositive at baseline, limiting conclusions about previously exposed vaccinees. No day 14 peak-response samples were available, so repertoires were characterized only after the peak T cell response. After two AZD1222 doses, both the breadth and the depth of spike-specific TCRs were significantly higher than at day 0 and than in MenACWY recipients. Nearly half of unique spike-specific TCRs reportedly recognized epitopes outside regions mutated in the B.1.351 and B.1.1.7 variants. The vaccine-associated CD4 TCRs covered the entire spike protein, and the dominant responses fell in regions 160-218 and 743-854.

The CDR3 regions of human TCRbeta chains were analyzed by immunosequencing. The authors' pipeline ran thus. TCRs in the repertoires were compared against a reference library of SARS-CoV-2-specific TCRs that had been generated with the MIRA antigen-specificity platform. Breadth was defined as the fraction of unique TCRs that were SARS-CoV-2-associated, and depth was defined as the fraction of total T cells that were SARS-CoV-2-associated. Using the MIRA data, each spike-specific TCR was assigned both to the spike region to which the TCR was reactive and to a CD4 or CD8 class. Log10-transformed breadth and depth values were compared by one-way ANOVA with Sidak's multiple comparisons tests. TCRdb limited this immuneACCESS table to in-frame rearrangements with V and J called. A share of clones is missing; checked studies link under half to unresolved V genes, and the rest is unexplained. The V and J calls and clone size come from that table; D and trimming were worked out from the DNA. For this sample the table gives more than 150,000 clones, of which 85% to 90% were detected only once. The ten largest clones represent around 2.5% of the sample.

V drops 6 bases and J drops 13 bases, leaving 16 bases in between. CDR1 MNHEY and CDR2 SVGAGI are derived from the germline V gene. Reading from cysteine to phenylalanine, the CDR3 counts 12 amino acids. Only CDR3 DNA is held: 36 bases, read in frame from base 1. The time point label for this specimen denotes: baseline before first vaccination. The sample's treatment or condition label, decoded: meningococcal conjugate vaccine given as trial control. Vaccinee samples came from UK trials COV001 and COV002, including a single-blind randomized controlled phase 2/3 trial of AZD1222 (ChAdOx1 nCoV-19) in healthy adults. For TCRbeta chain sequencing, PBMC samples were collected from trial participants at day 0 and at day 28 after the second dose.

The clonotype was recovered from an adult in good health. This specimen was peripheral blood, taken on day 0 of MenACWY control vaccination. The chain is made from TRBV6-5 and TRBJ2-4; TRBD2 is a possible D gene, resting on 7 matching bases. The bases are TGTGCCAGCAGCCCACGGGGGGCGAAACAGTACTTC. This encodes CASSPRGAKQYF.